A selection of T cell receptor beta chains follows, all from one sample in a study of cytomegalovirus exposure and HLA in healthy donors. The repertoire was sequenced with immunoSEQ multiplex PCR; TCRdb's copy has only in-frame clones and lacks some. This sample has 90,000 to 120,000 clones, with roughly 87% found just once. Sequenced: PBMCs. The receptors were gathered from a man aged 25 to 40 in good health and CMV-seropositive. Each CDR3 is given with its conserved first and last residue. Each record gives: J gene, V gene, D gene, clone size, CDR3 DNA, CDR3 protein. D genes are given only for firm matches. The size field is filled for only some rows; it gives once, few, many or a size class.

>TRBJ2-3|TRBV9|TRBD2|NA
TGTGCCAGCGCACGAACTAGCGGCAGTGTGGATACGCAGTATTTT
CASARTSGSVDTQYF
>TRBJ2-3|TRBV7-6|TRBD2|NA
TGTGCCAGCAGCTGGAGGACAGGACTAGCGCGGGATACGCAGTATTTT
CASSWRTGLARDTQYF
>TRBJ1-1|TRBV27|NA|NA
TGTGCCAGCAGTTTATTCGGGGAGAACACTGAAGCTTTCTTT
CASSLFGENTEAFF
>TRBJ2-3|TRBV6-5|TRBD2|NA
TGTGCCAGCAGTCGGACTAGCGGGCGGGTAGATACGCAGTATTTT
CASSRTSGRVDTQYF
>TRBJ1-2|TRBV11-2|NA|NA
TGTGCCAGCAGCCCGACGACAGAGTCCTATGGCTACACCTTC
CASSPTTESYGYTF
>TRBJ2-7|TRBV6-5|NA|NA
TGTGCCAGCAGGCCGTCCGGGGGTCGGTACGAGCAGTACTTC
CASRPSGGRYEQYF
>TRBJ1-6|TRBV19|TRBD1|once
TGTGCCAGCGCGGACAGGGTCAATTCACCCCTCCACTTT
CASADRVNSPLHF
>TRBJ1-1|TRBV10-3|TRBD1|few
TGTGCCATCGGACAGGTCATCACTGAAGCTTTCTTT
CAIGQVITEAFF
>TRBJ2-2|TRBV18|NA|NA
TGTGCCAGCTCACCCTACACCGGGGAGCTGTTTTTT
CASSPYTGELFF
>TRBJ1-5|TRBV19|TRBD1|NA
TGTGCCAGTAGCAGGACAGGGGGCAGCAATCAGCCCCAGCATTTT
CASSRTGGSNQPQHF
>TRBJ2-1|TRBV5-1|TRBD2|NA
TGCGCCAGCAGCCCGACTAGCGGGGGGAGTCAAAATGAGCAGTTCTTC
CASSPTSGGSQNEQFF
>TRBJ1-5|TRBV18|NA|NA
TGTGCCAGCTCACCGCGGAGGAGCAATCAGCCCCAGCATTTT
CASSPRRSNQPQHF
>TRBJ1-2|TRBV5-1|NA|NA
TGCGCCAGCAGCTTGGCAGGGGACCATCTCTATGGCTACACCTTC
CASSLAGDHLYGYTF
>TRBJ1-3|TRBV15|NA|NA
TGTGCCACCAGCAGAGGAGACAGAATTGGAAACACCATATATTTT
CATSRGDRIGNTIYF
>TRBJ1-3|TRBV27|NA|NA
TGTGCCAGCAGTTCAGGGTCCCAAATGGGAAACACCATATATTTT
CASSSGSQMGNTIYF
>TRBJ1-6|TRBV7-8|TRBD1|NA
TGTGCCAGCAGCTTAGGGGGACAGGCCTCTTCCTCACCCCTCCACTTT
CASSLGGQASSSPLHF
>TRBJ1-1|TRBV19|NA|NA
TGTGCCAGTAGTATGTTAAATCTCCCCGAAGCTTTCTTT
CASSMLNLPEAFF
>TRBJ2-2|TRBV6-6|NA|NA
TGTGCCAGCAGTTCAGGAGGAGGGTTGACCGGGGAGCTGTTTTTT
CASSSGGGLTGELFF
>TRBJ2-7|TRBV29-1|TRBD1|NA
TGCAGCGGGGGGGGACAGGGTGGCGAGCAGTACTTC
CSGGGQGGEQYF
>TRBJ1-2|TRBV5-1|NA|once
TGCGCCAGCAGGGAGCGGCGCGATTATGGCTACACCTTC
CASRERRDYGYTF
>TRBJ1-3|TRBV10-3|NA|NA
TGTGCCATCAGTCCCCCGGGGATGAACACCATATATTTT
CAISPPGMNTIYF
>TRBJ1-2|TRBV28|NA|NA
TGTGCCTCCTCACGAGAATATAATGGCTACACCTTC
CASSREYNGYTF
>TRBJ1-2|TRBV6-5|NA|few
TGTGCCAGCAGTTACGACCTCTCGGGGGGCTATGGCTACACCTTC
CASSYDLSGGYGYTF
>TRBJ1-4|TRBV19|NA|NA
TGTGCCAGTAGTGTAGGACTTAATGAAAAACTGTTTTTT
CASSVGLNEKLFF
>TRBJ1-1|TRBV18|TRBD1|NA
TGTGCCAGCTCACCACGGAGGGGGCAGGGGAACACTGAAGCTTTCTTT
CASSPRRGQGNTEAFF
>TRBJ2-4|TRBV12-5|NA|NA
TGTGCTAGTGCCCTCGGAGGTCCATCACTAGCCAAAAACAGTCAGTACTTC
CASALGGPSLAKNSQYF
>TRBJ1-5|TRBV30|TRBD1|NA
TGTGCCTGGAAGGGACAGAGCAATCAGCCCCAGCATTTT
CAWKGQSNQPQHF
>TRBJ2-4|TRBV15|NA|once
TGTGCCACCAGCAAATCCCGACAGCTAAACATTCAGTACTTC
CATSKSRQLNIQYF